This T cell receptor beta chain was captured by sequencing in a study of blood T cell repertoires in COVID-19. V lost 7 bases and J lost 7, with 16 bases in between. The CDR3 contains 14 residues. CDR1 is SNHLY and CDR2 is FYNNEI in the germline V gene. In the original analysis: How many nucleated cells were present was estimated from reference gene primer amplification. Clones were sequenced by immunoSEQ multiplex PCR, and TCRdb holds only the in-frame ones, with some missing. V, J and clone size are taken as reported in that table, and D and trimming were inferred from the DNA itself. The sample yields nearly 200,000 clones, about 86% seen once.

The sequence was obtained from an older woman with acute or convalescent COVID-19. Sample: peripheral blood. The chain employs TRBV2 and TRBJ1-4, with D maybe TRBD1 (6 bases). In DNA, the CDR3 is TGTGCCAGCAAGCTCGGGGGGCGCGGTGAAAAACTGTTTTTT. Residues: CASKLGGRGEKLFF.